Detailed here is one T cell receptor beta chain. The specificity of this receptor is unknown. Per-nucleotide qualities are absent, and no much larger clonotype sits a single base away. Genomic DNA was extracted with the Qiagen DNeasy kit from unsorted PBMCs and from negatively selected CD4+ and CD8+ fractions. Using primers that anneal to V and J segments, immunoSEQ multiplex PCR amplified the TCR beta CDR3 regions. A synthetic immune receptor repertoire was used to minimize amplification bias, and any remaining bias was removed computationally after sequencing. The study's processing was this. Repertoire diversity was quantified as the Shannon entropy index using custom Python scripts. Unsorted, CD4+ and CD8+ repertoires were analyzed separately, except for combined analyses in which CD4+ and CD8+ sequences were merged in silico. TCRdb carries this immuneACCESS record with in-frame sequences only. Its versions omit some clonotypes, under half of them owing to an unresolved V gene in the studies checked, with the rest unexplained. V, J and clone size reflect that table, while D and trimming were determined from the DNA. The sample records some 49,000 clones, under 95% of which are singletons. The ten largest account for around 5% of the sample.

These data come from a study of PD-1 blockade in classical Hodgkin lymphoma (dated by TCRdb to 2019 to 2021). A note on the overall study: The study used CyTOF and TCR beta sequencing to define a peripheral blood immune signature of response to PD-1 blockade in classical Hodgkin lymphoma.

The time point label here, explained by the study, means: newly diagnosed, previously untreated cHL patient sample. To serve as a comparison group for the relapsed/refractory trial patients, PBMCs were sequenced from patients with newly diagnosed, previously untreated classical Hodgkin lymphoma. Peripheral blood was collected in 8 mL Vacutainer Cell Preparation Tubes, from which PBMCs were isolated by centrifugation and then cryopreserved. V lost 5 bases and J lost 3 bases, and the count of bases not matched to a germline gene is 8. From its cysteine to its phenylalanine, the CDR3 spans 16 amino acids. Just CDR3 DNA is preserved here, 48 bases in frame from base 1. The germline V gene (reference sequence) yields MNHEY for CDR1 and SMNVEV for CDR2. Findings and caveats that apply to the study as a whole: The study was restricted to a single clinical trial cohort, and the causes of repertoire differences, possibly disease activity or prior therapy, were left undefined. Baseline TCR diversity was reported as lower in newly diagnosed patients than in healthy donors, and lower still in relapsed/refractory patients.

The sequence came from a human donor with classical Hodgkin lymphoma. The sequence is built from TRBV27 and TRBJ2-1; the junction holds 9 bases that match TRBD2. The specimen sequenced was peripheral blood mononuclear cells (PBMCs). The CDR3 has the sequence CASSPRLADYYNEQFF. At the DNA level, the sequence is TGTGCCAGCAGTCCCCGACTAGCGGACTACTACAATGAGCAGTTCTTC.